This T cell receptor beta chain was profiled in a study of T-cell reconstitution after alpha-beta-depleted transplantation in children. This clonotype came up a few times. This sample's TCRbeta library carried unique molecular identifier barcodes. TCRdb ran MiXCR on the PCR reads and lists one entry per CDR3 protein. Of about 540,000 distinct CDR3 sequences in the sample, around 18% were seen once. Unmatched junction bases numbered 7, after V lost 5 bases and J lost 6 bases. This CDR3 is built from 15 residues. Germline assignment: CDR1 SGHAT and CDR2 FQNNGV. The chain combines TRBV11-2 with TRBJ2-4; 10 bases line up with TRBD1. The sequence was collected from a human donor who donated a stem cell graft to a child with acute lymphoblastic leukemia. Sequenced material: PBMCs from the stem cell graft donor, taken from the stem cell graft. CDR3 nucleotide sequence: TGTGCCAGCAGCCCGCTCGGGACAGGGGCAAACATTCAGTACTTC. Protein product: CASSPLGTGANIQYF.